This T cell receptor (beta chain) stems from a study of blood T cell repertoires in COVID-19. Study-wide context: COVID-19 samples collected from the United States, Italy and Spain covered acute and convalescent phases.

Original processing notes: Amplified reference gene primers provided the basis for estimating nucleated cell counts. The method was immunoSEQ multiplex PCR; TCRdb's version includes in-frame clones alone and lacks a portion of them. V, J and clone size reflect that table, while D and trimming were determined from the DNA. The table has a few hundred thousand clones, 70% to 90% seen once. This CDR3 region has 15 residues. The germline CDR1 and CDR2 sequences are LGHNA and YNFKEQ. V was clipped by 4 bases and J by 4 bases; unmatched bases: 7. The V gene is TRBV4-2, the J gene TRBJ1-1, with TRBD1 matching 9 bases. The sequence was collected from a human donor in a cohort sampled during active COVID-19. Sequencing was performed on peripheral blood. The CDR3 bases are TGTGCCAGCAGCCCACTACAGGGGGCTGGCACTGAAGCTTTCTTT. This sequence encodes CASSPLQGAGTEAFF.